Sequencing of this T cell receptor beta chain was carried out in a study of technical replicates of blood from a handful of donors. This table comes from immunoSEQ multiplex PCR, and its TCRdb copy is limited to in-frame clones, with some not included. This sample has under 65,000 clones, with 95% to 97% found just once. This clone was seen only once. The germline V gene has CDR1 MNHNS and CDR2 SASEGT. The junction had 6 bases not matched to a gene; V was cut back by 11 bases and J by 0 bases. CDR3 length equals 15 residues. What was sequenced was T cells isolated from PBMCs. The chain is built from TRBV6-1 and TRBJ2-7; 14 bases fit TRBD2. This receptor was obtained from a human donor in good health. The CDR3 coding sequence is TGTGCCTTCCCGGGACTAGCGGGAGCCTCCTACGAGCAGTACTTC. It specifies CAFPGLAGASYEQYF.